This TCR beta chain was sequenced during a study of blood T cell repertoires in COVID-19. On the study more broadly: Material from acute and convalescent COVID-19 was sourced from the United States, Italy and Spain. In each case, the material was cDNA or gDNA derived from T cells, B-cell-depleted T cells, or PBMCs.

How the authors handled the data: Using reference gene primer amplification, nucleated cell counts were estimated. Clones were read by immunoSEQ multiplex PCR, and TCRdb kept only the in-frame ones, dropping some. From that table come the V and J calls and clone size; the DNA was used to work out D and trimming. Of under 250,000 clones in the sample, roughly 84% were seen once. Trimming took off 3 bases at V and 3 bases at J, with 9 bases between the two ends. Looked up from germline, CDR1 is MNHNS and CDR2 is SASEGT. The CDR3 totals 14 residues. The source material was peripheral blood. V usage is TRBV6-1 and J usage is TRBJ1-3; no firm D call. The receptor comes from a man between 45 and 60 years old with active or convalescent COVID-19. The CDR3 is CASSESPVGNTIYF. CDR3 bases: TGTGCCAGCAGTGAGAGTCCGGTTGGAAACACCATATATTTT.